This paragraph reports one TCR beta chain. The data stem from a study of blood T cell repertoires in COVID-19. Sequenced by immunoSEQ multiplex PCR; TCRdb stores in-frame clones only, minus some. This sample has under 200,000 clones, with around 90% found just once. Germline V gene sequence: CDR1 KGHDR, CDR2 SFDVKD. The CDR3 totals 13 residues. V dropped 4 bases and J dropped 8; count of bases not matched to a gene: 6. The TCR originated in a man between 60 and 75 years old with COVID-19, enrolled during active disease. V is TRBV24-1 and J is TRBJ2-7; 8 positions agree with TRBD2. Material for sequencing was peripheral blood. CDR3 sequence reads: CATSDPGLDKQYF. CDR3 nucleotide sequence: TGTGCCACCAGTGACCCGGGACTAGATAAGCAGTACTTC.